This TCR beta chain was profiled in a study of neurological immune-mediated disorders. There are many counts of this clonotype. TCRdb re-called the 5' RACE reads with MiXCR, one entry per CDR3 protein. The data contain some 120,000 distinct CDR3 sequences, approximately 3.2% of them singletons. The V gene's germline CDR1 is SGHRS and CDR2 YFSETQ. V lost 5 bases and J lost 0, with 3 bases in between. CDR3 length equals 13 residues. The unsorted libraries were produced from 2 million PBMCs held at -80 C. This receptor was identified in a woman in her 30s with multiple sclerosis. The V and J genes are TRBV5-1 and TRBJ2-6; D is unresolved. Sequences were obtained from PBMCs. This CDR3 reads CASRPSGANVLTF. The CDR3 DNA reads as TGCGCCAGCAGGCCCTCTGGGGCCAACGTCCTGACTTTC.